A single sample is the source of the 23 T cell receptor beta chains below, sequenced in a study of T cells in Graves' hyperthyroidism and ophthalmopathy. Using RNA transcripts as the source, TCR beta CDR3 regions were amplified. Primed by the HTBI set, a first-round RT-PCR was run on the TCR CDR3. One entry per CDR3 protein results from TCRdb running MiXCR on the multiplex PCR reads. The sample has a few hundred thousand distinct CDR3 sequences, about 14% seen once; the top ten hold roughly 6.2%. Sequences were obtained from blood. The receptors stem from a woman in her twenties or thirties with Graves' hyperthyroidism that later progressed to Graves' ophthalmopathy.

J is TRBJ2-6 and V is TRBV14, with unresolved D. The CDR3 has 13 residues. The germline V gene encodes CDR1 SGHDN and CDR2 FVKESK. The germline V and J ends were trimmed by 1 base and 2 bases, with 0 bases remaining between them. The CDR3 DNA sequence: TGTGCCAGCAGCCAAGCTGGGGCCAACGTCCTGACTTTC. Translation: CASSQAGANVLTF.

This clonotype has a count of ten or more. The J gene is TRBJ1-5, the V gene TRBV5-1, with D possibly matching TRBD1 (6 bases). This CDR3 comprises 17 residues. V gave up 2 bases and J gave up 5 bases, with 20 bases separating them. Germline values: CDR1 SGHRS, CDR2 YFSETQ. CDR3 in amino acids: CASSFRRGPARDQPQHF. Written as DNA, the CDR3 is TGCGCCAGCAGCTTCCGACGGGGGCCCGCCCGGGATCAGCCCCAGCATTTT. The variable domain in full, with the rest retrieved from reference TRBV5-1 and TRBJ1-5, is KAGVTQTPRYLIKTRGQQVTLSCSPISGHRSVSWYQQTPGQGLQFLFEYFSETQRNKGNFPGRFSGRQFSNSRSEMNVSTLELGDSALYLCASSFRRGPARDQPQHFGDGTRLSIL.

This clonotype has more than one count but fewer than ten. This chain connects TRBV10-3 to TRBJ1-4; possibly TRBD1 for D (5 bases). V gave up 2 bases and J gave up 7 bases, with 11 bases separating them. The germline V gene has CDR1 ENHRY and CDR2 SYGVKD. The CDR3 sequence is 14 residues long. The CDR3 region is CAISEEGAGEKLFF. The CDR3 region has the DNA TGTGCCATCAGTGAGGAAGGGGCTGGTGAAAAACTGTTTTTT.

This clonotype was seen repeatedly, ten times or more. V gene TRBV11-3 combines with J gene TRBJ2-3, with D maybe TRBD1 (6 bases). The CDR3 contains 16 residues. Germline assignment: CDR1 SGHNT and CDR2 YENEEA. V was clipped by 5 bases and J by 0 bases, with 15 bases between them. CDR3 DNA sequence: TGTGCCAGCAGCCCAGGACAGTGGGCTAGCACAGATACGCAGTATTTT. Its translation: CASSPGQWASTDTQYF.

This clonotype was seen repeatedly, ten times or more. The chain combines TRBV11-2 with TRBJ1-4; 10 nucleotides line up with TRBD1. CDR3 length: 15 residues. V dropped 5 bases and J dropped 5; count of bases not matched to a gene: 5. CDR1 SGHAT and CDR2 FQNNGV come from the germline V gene. The CDR3 DNA is TGTGCCAGCAGCCGGGACAGGGGACTGAATGAAAAACTGTTTTTT. Translation: CASSRDRGLNEKLFF.

This clonotype occurred many times. The rearrangement uses TRBV7-8 and TRBJ2-1; unclear D gene. The CDR3 is 14 residues long. V lost 0 bases and J 3 bases, leaving 6 bases between the germline ends. Germline CDR1 SGHVS, CDR2 FQNEAQ. CDR3 in amino acids: CASSLARFYNEQFF. The DNA of the CDR3 is TGTGCCAGCAGCTTAGCGCGCTTCTACAATGAGCAGTTCTTC. Combining the CDR3 with reference TRBV7-8 and TRBJ2-1 gives the whole variable domain GAGVSQSPRYKVAKRGQDVALRCDPISGHVSLFWYQQALGQGPEFLTYFQNEAQLDKSGLPSDRFFAERPEGSVSTLKIQRTQQEDSAVYLCASSLARFYNEQFFGPGTRLTVL.

This clonotype was detected many times. The chain has TRBV3-1 and TRBJ1-2; D call uncertain. CDR1 is LGHDT and CDR2 is YNNKEL in the germline V gene (reference sequence). Between the trimmed V and J ends, which lost 2 bases and 4 bases, there was a span of 8 bases. The CDR3 runs 13 residues. In DNA, the CDR3 is TGTGCCAGCAGCCAACAGACCCCCTATGGCTACACCTTC. Translation gives CASSQQTPYGYTF.

This clonotype was seen more than once but under ten times. The chain couples TRBV7-9 to TRBJ1-1; 11 bases are a match to TRBD1. Losses at the gene ends were 0 bases for V and 6 bases for J; bases not matched to a gene: 12. The germline CDR1 and CDR2 sequences are SEHNR and FQNEAQ (reference sequence). This CDR3 region has 18 residues. The DNA for the CDR3 is TGTGCCAGCAGCTTAGCGGTGGGGACAGGGGGGTCGTGGGCTGAAGCTTTCTTT. Its translation: CASSLAVGTGGSWAEAFF.

The sample holds many counts of this clonotype. V is TRBV11-3 and J is TRBJ1-3; D ambiguous. This CDR3 has 12 amino acids. Deletions cut 3 bases from V and 6 bases from J, with 6 bases between. In germline, CDR1 is SGHNT, CDR2 YENEEA. CDR3 sequence reads: CASSFVSNTIYF. The CDR3 coding sequence is TGTGCCAGCAGCTTCGTTTCAAACACCATATATTTT.

This clonotype was picked up many times. The chain combines TRBV27 with TRBJ2-1; TRBD1 matches 7 bases. Per the germline V gene, CDR1 is MNHEY and CDR2 is SMNVEV (reference sequence). V dropped 6 bases and J dropped 4; count of bases not matched to a gene: 9. This CDR3 has 15 residues. The CDR3: CASSLRDSPYNEQFF. As DNA, the CDR3 is TGTGCCAGCAGCCTCCGGGACAGCCCATACAATGAGCAGTTCTTC.

This clonotype was found many times. V and J are TRBV3-1 and TRBJ1-6; D perhaps matches TRBD1 (5 bases). The CDR3 extends over 14 amino acids. CDR1 and CDR2 from the germline V gene are LGHDT and YNNKEL (reference sequence). The V end was cut by 4 bases, the J end by 7 bases, with 11 bases between. In DNA form, the CDR3 reads TGTGCCAGCAGCCGGGACCGTTTGAATTCACCCCTCCACTTT. Protein product: CASSRDRLNSPLHF.

This clonotype was recorded at least ten times. The chain carries TRBV2 and TRBJ1-1; D gene unclear. Germline loops: CDR1 SNHLY, CDR2 FYNNEI. Trimming took off 7 bases at V and 0 bases at J, with 12 bases between the two ends. The length of the CDR3 is 14 residues. DNA of the CDR3: TGTGCCAGCAACTTAGAACAGCTGAACACTGAAGCTTTCTTT. Residues: CASNLEQLNTEAFF.

This clonotype has at least ten counts. The chain employs TRBV12-3 or TRBV12-4 and TRBJ2-2, with 8 positions matching TRBD2. The CDR3 contains 17 residues. Trimming at V came to 2 bases and at J to 0 bases, leaving 5 bases not matched to a gene. The CDR3 bases are TGTGCCAGCAGTTTAATGGCACTAGCGGCGAACACCGGGGAGCTGTTTTTT. This gives the protein CASSLMALAANTGELFF.

This clonotype has a handful of counts. The V gene is TRBV7-8, the J gene TRBJ1-5; TRBD1 might be the D (5 bases). Germline V lookup: CDR1 SGHVS, CDR2 FQNEAQ. V lost 1 base to trimming and J lost 9 bases, with 13 bases between them. The CDR3 runs to 14 residues. CDR3 DNA: TGTGCCAGCAGCTTAGAAGGGGAGGGGCGGCCCCAGCATTTT. Its translation is CASSLEGEGRPQHF.

This clonotype came up many times. This sequence joins TRBV9 and TRBJ1-3; the D gene is possibly TRBD1 (6 bases). Germline CDR1 is SGDLS and CDR2 is YYNGEE. The CDR3 runs 15 residues. The V end lost 3 bases, the J end lost 0 bases, and 10 bases lay between the germline ends. The CDR3 DNA follows: TGTGCCAGCAGCGCTTGGACAGACTCTGGAAACACCATATATTTT. It codes for CASSAWTDSGNTIYF.

This clonotype has a count of ten or more. V is TRBV12-3 or TRBV12-4 and J is TRBJ2-7; 10 bases are a match to TRBD1. Trimming took 8 bases from V and 0 from J; bases not matched to a gene: 16. The CDR3 contains 18 residues. Here the CDR3 DNA reads TGTGCCAGCGGGGACATTCCCGGGACAGGGGCCAGCTCCTACGAGCAGTACTTC. Protein product: CASGDIPGTGASSYEQYF.

This clonotype was counted ten times or more. The V gene is TRBV11-3, the J gene TRBJ1-2, with no clear D. CDR1 and CDR2 (germline): SGHNT, YENEEA. Trimming cost V 2 bases and J 4 bases, with 11 bases left between them. The CDR3 is 14 amino acids. CDR3 region: CASSLPARPYGYTF. The CDR3 bases are TGTGCCAGCAGCTTACCCGCCCGTCCCTATGGCTACACCTTC. The whole variable domain, filled in from reference TRBV11-3 and TRBJ1-2, reads EAGVVQSPRYKIIEKKQPVAFWCNPISGHNTLYWYLQNLGQGPELLIRYENEEAVDDSQLPKDRFSAERLKGVDSTLKIQPAELGDSAVYLCASSLPARPYGYTFGSGTRLTVV.

This clonotype occurred many times. This chain's CDR3 is CASSFTEETQYF. The CDR3 coding sequence is TGTGCCAGCAGTTTCACGGAGGAGACCCAGTACTTC. The genes are TRBV12-3 or TRBV12-4 and TRBJ2-5, with D unclear. This CDR3 has 12 amino acids. The ends were cut back, 3 bases at V and 5 bases at J, with 7 bases in the middle.

This clonotype turned up a few times. The chain carries TRBV3-1 and TRBJ2-7, with 9 bases identical to TRBD2. With V trimmed by 6 bases and J by 0 bases, 9 bases remained unmatched. The CDR3 totals 16 residues. The germline V gene has CDR1 LGHDT and CDR2 YNNKEL (reference sequence). The CDR3 nucleotides read TGTGCCAGCAGTCTAGCGGGACGTGCCCCCTCCTACGAGCAGTACTTC. This sequence encodes CASSLAGRAPSYEQYF.

V usage is TRBV18 and J usage is TRBJ2-4; a possible D gene is TRBD1 (5 bases). Germline CDR1 reads KGHSH; CDR2 reads LQKENI. V was trimmed by 3 bases and J by 9 bases, leaving 18 bases between them. The CDR3 has 15 amino acids. The DNA for the CDR3 is TGTGCCAGCTCACCCCTCGACCTACCCCAGGGCATTCAGTACTTC. This codes for CASSPLDLPQGIQYF.

This clonotype has a count of ten or more. The chain recombines TRBV28 with TRBJ2-7; D not resolved. This CDR3 is built from 12 residues. Per germline, CDR1 MDHEN and CDR2 SYDVKM. V gave up 2 bases and J gave up 6 bases, with 8 bases separating them. CDR3 coding DNA: TGTGCCAGCAGTTTAGGTGGAGCCGAGCAGTACTTC. The encoded protein is CASSLGGAEQYF.

This clonotype has ten or more counts. The rearrangement uses TRBV10-3 and TRBJ1-1; tentative D call: TRBD1 (5 bases). This CDR3 region has 14 residues. Germline V gives CDR1 ENHRY, CDR2 SYGVKD. Trimming left V 0 bases short and J 1 base short, with 6 bases between. The CDR3 nucleotides read TGTGCCATCAGTGAGTCCGGGGGGAACACTGAAGCTTTCTTT. Translated, it gives CAISESGGNTEAFF.

This clonotype turned up a few times. This rearrangement joins TRBV7-6 to TRBJ2-3; TRBD1 aligns across 7 bases. This CDR3 comprises 16 residues. The trim removed 1 base at V and 5 bases at J, leaving 9 bases unmatched. CDR1 and CDR2 (germline): SGHVS, FNYEAQ. The CDR3: CASSLEPGQNGDTQYF. The CDR3 DNA reads TGTGCCAGCAGCTTAGAACCGGGACAGAACGGAGATACGCAGTATTTT. Full variable domain (outside the CDR3, taken from reference TRBV7-6 and TRBJ2-3): GAGVSQSPRYKVTKRGQDVALRCDPISGHVSLYWYRQALGQGPEFLTYFNYEAQQDKSGLPNDRFSAERPEGSISTLTIQRTEQRDSAMYRCASSLEPGQNGDTQYFGPGTRLTVL.